Shown below are 17 T cell receptor beta chains from a single sample sequenced in a study of post-analysis software for immune sequencing data. General study results and limits: Controls had lower frequencies than patients of five or six TRBV segments, which included TRBV5-6, TRBV5-1 and TRBV20-1.

Their antigen targets remain unknown. Unique molecular identifiers were carried by the TCR beta cDNA libraries. Each CDR3 protein is one row after TCRdb ran MiXCR on the PCR reads. The sample yields 600,000 to 750,000 distinct CDR3 sequences, 59% seen once. The sequenced material came from blood. The receptors derive from a girl aged 2 to 9 with multiple sclerosis.

CDR3 coding DNA: TGTGCCAGCAGTTCAGAGGGGGCGACGCAGTATTTT. It specifies CASSSEGATQYF. The chain employs TRBV6-5 and TRBJ2-3, with 7 bases identical to TRBD1. With 4 bases clipped from V and 9 bases from J, the junction kept 4 bases outside the gene matches. Looked up from germline, CDR1 is MNHEY and CDR2 is SVGAGI. The CDR3 is 12 amino acids.

This clonotype was counted a few times. This sequence joins TRBV18 and TRBJ2-3; 7 positions match TRBD1. Germline V gives CDR1 KGHSH, CDR2 LQKENI. CDR3 length equals 15 residues. Germline trimming cut 8 bases from V and 2 bases from J; bases unmatched to any gene: 10. The DNA for the CDR3 is TGTGCCAGCCCCTTGACAGGGACACACACAGATACGCAGTATTTT. This sequence encodes CASPLTGTHTDTQYF.

This clonotype was recorded only once. This chain joins TRBV4-1 and TRBJ2-1; no definite D call. In germline, CDR1 is MGHRA, CDR2 YSYEKL. The V end was cut by 2 bases, the J end by 9 bases, with 14 bases between. This CDR3 comprises 14 residues. CDR3 nucleotide sequence: TGCGCCAGCAGCCAAAAATCCGACCGGGTTGAGCAGTTCTTC. Translated, it gives CASSQKSDRVEQFF.

The genes are TRBV27 and TRBJ2-1, with D perhaps matching TRBD1 (6 bases). Trimming took off 0 bases at V and 3 bases at J, with 12 bases between the two ends. This CDR3 comprises 16 residues. Germline V lookup: CDR1 MNHEY, CDR2 SMNVEV (reference sequence). CDR3 in DNA: TGTGCCAGCAGTTTATCGGGGGCAGGGAGCTACAATGAGCAGTTCTTC. It codes for CASSLSGAGSYNEQFF.

V is TRBV20-1 and J is TRBJ2-1; unclear D gene. The ends were cut back, 4 bases at V and 7 bases at J, with 32 bases in the middle. The CDR3 has 19 residues. Germline V CDR1 and CDR2: DFQATT, SNEGSKA (reference sequence). This chain's CDR3 is CSATDSGLPDLTGPNEQFF. As DNA, the CDR3 is TGCAGTGCTACCGACTCCGGGTTACCGGATCTCACCGGTCCTAATGAGCAGTTCTTC.

The chain links TRBV12-3 or TRBV12-4 to TRBJ1-1; possible D gene TRBD1, 5 bases. There are 14 residues in the CDR3. With 3 bases removed from V and 6 bases from J, the gap between germline ends came to 14 bases. The DNA for the CDR3 is TGTGCCAGCAGTTTTGGGGCGGAGAGCTCTGAAGCTTTCTTT. It codes for CASSFGAESSEAFF.

This chain links TRBV4-2 with TRBJ1-4, with D perhaps matching TRBD1 (6 bases). This CDR3 comprises 16 residues. Trimming removed 0 bases at V and 8 bases at J, with 16 bases between. The germline V gene encodes CDR1 LGHNA and CDR2 YNFKEQ. CDR3 nucleotide sequence: TGTGCCAGCAGCCAAGAACACACAGGGTTGGGGGAAAAACTGTTTTTT. It translates to CASSQEHTGLGEKLFF.

This clonotype was observed a few times. One junction end does not reproduce the germline sequence, and a read error may be involved. V is TRBV7-2 and J is TRBJ2-1; D might be TRBD2 (5 bases). This CDR3 region has 14 residues. Per the germline V gene, CDR1 is SGHTA and CDR2 is FQGNSA. The CDR3 loop reads CASSLAGTEREQFF. In nucleotides, the CDR3 is TGTGCCAGCAGCCTAGCCGGCACAGAGCGTGAGCAGTTCTTC.

This clonotype was picked up a small number of times. This chain joins TRBV7-3 and TRBJ2-3; 11 bases are a match to TRBD2. CDR1 and CDR2 from the germline V gene are SGHTA and FQGTGA. The CDR3 covers 16 residues. V was clipped by 5 bases and J by 3 bases; unmatched bases: 7. The CDR3, as DNA: TGTGCCAGCAGCCGCGGGACTAGCGGAGGGACAGATACGCAGTATTTT. Translated: CASSRGTSGGTDTQYF.

This clonotype showed up just a few times. This chain connects TRBV20-1 to TRBJ2-4; 7 nucleotides line up with TRBD1. The CDR3 covers 12 residues. Germline V lookup: CDR1 DFQATT, CDR2 SNEGSKA (reference sequence). The trim removed 1 base at V and 10 bases at J, leaving 4 bases unmatched. Here the CDR3 reads CSARGQGEIQYF. The CDR3 bases are TGCAGTGCTAGAGGGCAGGGGGAAATTCAGTACTTC.

This rearrangement joins TRBV20-1 to TRBJ1-2, with 10 nucleotides matching TRBD1. The CDR3 sequence is 13 residues long. Germline V gene lookup returns CDR1 DFQATT and CDR2 SNEGSKA (reference sequence). The V and J ends lost 4 bases and 7 bases, in that order; junction bases with no gene match: 6. CDR3 protein: CSAKDRGKGGYTF. DNA for the CDR3: TGCAGTGCTAAGGACAGGGGGAAAGGTGGCTACACCTTC.

This clonotype came up once. The CDR3 spells CASAASSYNEQFF. The CDR3 coding sequence is TGTGCCTCAGCGGCGAGCTCCTACAATGAGCAGTTCTTC. The gene calls are TRBV6-5 and TRBJ2-1, with D possibly matching TRBD2 (5 bases). Trimming removed 11 bases at V and 0 bases at J, with 11 bases between. The CDR3 is made up of 13 amino acids. The germline gives CDR1 MNHEY, CDR2 SVGAGI.

This clonotype turned up a few times. This sequence joins TRBV28 and TRBJ1-1; D remains unclear. CDR1 is MDHEN and CDR2 is SYDVKM in the germline V gene. V lost 8 bases and J 1 base, leaving 17 bases between the germline ends. The CDR3 is made up of 15 amino acids. CDR3 sequence (DNA): TGTGCCAGCGGATCGGGTGGACGGACGAACACTGAAGCTTTCTTT. Its translation: CASGSGGRTNTEAFF.

The chain uses TRBV20-1 and TRBJ2-1; TRBD2 matches 7 bases. CDR1 and CDR2 (germline): DFQATT, SNEGSKA (reference sequence). The CDR3 spans 15 residues. Germline trimming cut 1 base from V and 4 bases from J; bases unmatched to any gene: 7. The CDR3 DNA is TGCAGTGCTAGAGCCTCACCGGGGGGTTACAATGAGCAGTTCTTC. Its translation is CSARASPGGYNEQFF.

The chain couples TRBV21-1 to TRBJ2-1; TRBD2 is the table's D call, not checked against the DNA. TRBV21-1 has pseudogene status. The CDR3 is 15 amino acids. Here the CDR3 DNA reads TGTGCCAGCAGCAAGACTAGCGGGGGGCGCAATGAGCAGTTCTTC. Translated: CASSKTSGGRNEQFF.

The chain has TRBV20-1 and TRBJ2-7; TRBD1 matches 7 bases. V was clipped by 3 bases and J by 2 bases; unmatched bases: 10. Germline V gene sequence: CDR1 DFQATT, CDR2 SNEGSKA (reference sequence). The CDR3 covers 15 residues. The CDR3 sequence: CSAREFRQGTYEQYF. The CDR3 nucleotides read TGCAGTGCTAGGGAATTTAGACAGGGAACCTACGAGCAGTACTTC.

This chain links TRBV5-1 with TRBJ2-3; D call uncertain. V lost 3 bases to trimming and J lost 1 base, with 9 bases between them. CDR3 length: 14 amino acids. Germline loops: CDR1 SGHRS, CDR2 YFSETQ. Written as DNA, the CDR3 is TGCGCCAGCAGCTCCGAGTCTGGCACAGATACGCAGTATTTT. Its protein is CASSSESGTDTQYF.